A single sample gave rise to the 31 T cell receptor beta chains below, sequenced in a study of liver allograft versus peripheral blood T cells. In the study overall: Comparing T cell receptor repertoires in transplanted livers with those in recipients' peripheral blood was part of the design.

From the reads, TCRdb called clonotypes with MiXCR, one entry per CDR3 protein. The sample carries about 5,600 distinct CDR3 sequences, approximately 15% recorded once. The receptors were sampled from a human patient who had a liver transplant. These T cells may partly come from the graft donor.

The chain links TRBV12-3 or TRBV12-4 to TRBJ2-7; no clear D gene. Trimming took off 4 bases at V and 2 bases at J, with 9 bases between the two ends. This CDR3 region has 13 residues. In DNA, the CDR3 is TGTGCCAGCAGTTGGACGGGCACCTACGAGCAGTACTTC. Amino acids: CASSWTGTYEQYF.

A note on this clonotype: Just one base apart from a much larger clone, this may be a read error. The gene calls are TRBV6-6 and TRBJ2-2; TRBD1 matches at 8 bases. The CDR3 runs to 16 residues. Germline CDR1 and CDR2: MNHNY and SVGAGI (reference sequence). V lost 2 bases and J lost 1; bases outside the gene matches: 3. The CDR3 bases are TGTGCCAGCAGTTACAGGACAGGGTGGAACACCGGGGAGCTGTTTTTT. Protein product: CASSYRTGWNTGELFF.

The rearrangement links TRBV20-1 to TRBJ1-4, with 7 bases aligning to TRBD1. Per germline, CDR1 DFQATT and CDR2 SNEGSKA (reference sequence). This CDR3 comprises 13 residues. The V segment lost 1 base and the J segment 8 bases; nucleotides outside the gene matches: 4. CDR3: CSARAQGMEKLFF. The CDR3 DNA sequence: TGCAGTGCTAGAGCACAGGGGATGGAAAAACTGTTTTTT.

This clonotype was observed a few times. V usage is TRBV20-1 and J usage is TRBJ1-2, with a tentative D call TRBD1 (5 bases). The CDR3 is made up of 13 amino acids. Germline lookup yields CDR1 DFQATT and CDR2 SNEGSKA (reference sequence). V shed 2 bases and J shed 8 bases, with 15 bases lying between them. The CDR3 loop reads CSARLGGAGGYTF. CDR3 DNA sequence: TGCAGTGCTAGATTGGGAGGGGCCGGAGGCTACACCTTC.

A few counts support this clonotype. This rearrangement joins TRBV24-1 to TRBJ2-1; 10 bases fit TRBD2. Germline CDR1 and CDR2: KGHDR and SFDVKD. J lost 0 bases, V lost 2 bases, and 3 bases had no gene match. The CDR3 is 17 amino acids. This chain's CDR3 is CATSDSPSGSSYNEQFF. CDR3 coding DNA: TGTGCCACCAGTGATTCCCCTAGCGGGAGCTCCTACAATGAGCAGTTCTTC.

Note on this clonotype: This clone may be a read error of a much larger clone one base away. Without the conserved terminal phenylalanine or tryptophan, this CDR3 likely stems from a read error. This sequence joins TRBV28 and TRBJ2-7; D possibly uses TRBD1 or TRBD2 (5 bases each). Germline V gene sequence: CDR1 MDHEN, CDR2 SYDVKM. V gave up 7 bases and J gave up 0 bases, with 10 bases separating them. The CDR3 extends over 13 amino acids. As DNA, the CDR3 is TGTGCCAGCACCACGGGGCCCTCCTACGAGCAGTACTCC. Translation gives CASTTGPSYEQYS.

This clonotype is classed as medium-sized (0.01 to 0.1%). The V and J genes are TRBV27 and TRBJ1-1, with a possible D match to TRBD1 (5 bases). V lost 5 bases, J lost 3 bases, and 19 bases lay in between. CDR3 size: 16 residues. Germline lookup yields CDR1 MNHEY and CDR2 SMNVEV (reference sequence). Here the CDR3 reads CASSPWDGRADTEAFF. CDR3 bases: TGTGCCAGCAGTCCATGGGACGGGAGGGCGGACACTGAAGCTTTCTTT.

There are many counts of this clonotype. This chain connects TRBV6-6 to TRBJ2-5, with TRBD1 matching 9 bases. The CDR3 contains 17 residues. With V trimmed by 0 bases and J by 0 bases, 5 bases remained unmatched. Germline V gives CDR1 MNHNY, CDR2 SVGAGI (reference sequence). The CDR3 sequence: CASSYSRTGVNQETQYF. CDR3 DNA: TGTGCCAGCAGTTACTCTCGGACAGGGGTCAACCAAGAGACCCAGTACTTC.

In its sample, this clonotype was seen a few times. For the CDR3, the DNA is TGTGCCAGCAGTGGAGCGGGACAGGGAAATGAAGCTTTCTTT. As protein: CASSGAGQGNEAFF. The chain combines TRBV25-1 with TRBJ1-1, with 9 positions matching TRBD1. The CDR3 runs 14 residues. In germline, CDR1 is MGHDK, CDR2 SYGVNS. J lost 7 bases, V lost 4 bases, and 7 bases had no gene match.

By share, this clonotype ranks as medium-sized. This chain joins TRBV10-3 and TRBJ1-5; D is uncertain. V lost 7 bases and J 4 bases, leaving 11 bases between the germline ends. Germline CDR1 is ENHRY and CDR2 is SYGVKD. The CDR3 has 13 amino acids. The CDR3 here is CAIKQDPNQPQHF. CDR3 DNA sequence: TGTGCCATCAAGCAGGACCCGAATCAGCCCCAGCATTTT.

By its share, this clonotype is medium-sized. This rearrangement joins TRBV30 to TRBJ1-6; a possible D gene is TRBD1 (5 bases). Germline V gene lookup returns CDR1 GTSNPN and CDR2 SVGIG (reference sequence). V was pared by 0 bases and J by 10 bases, with 10 bases between. CDR3 length: 13 amino acids. CDR3 coding DNA: TGTGCCTGGAGTGTAACAGGTCAATCACCCCTCCACTTT. This gives the protein CAWSVTGQSPLHF.

This clonotype was seen a few times. The chain carries TRBV10-3 and TRBJ2-7; 8 bases are a match to TRBD1. The CDR3 extends over 18 amino acids. J lost 0 bases, V lost 0 bases, and 10 bases had no gene match. CDR1 and CDR2 from the germline V gene are ENHRY and SYGVKD. The chain's CDR3 is CAISESFPDRVISYEQYF. CDR3 nucleotides: TGTGCCATCAGTGAGTCCTTTCCGGACAGGGTAATCTCCTACGAGCAGTACTTC.

In this sample, this clonotype is medium-sized. The chain combines TRBV6-2 or TRBV6-3 with TRBJ1-2; weak D call: TRBD1 (5 bases). CDR1 MNHEY and CDR2 SVGEGT come from the germline V gene. The CDR3 has 17 residues. The V and J ends lost 0 bases and 8 bases respectively, with 22 bases between them. The CDR3 sequence: CASSYSYFRVAGDGYTF. The CDR3 DNA is TGTGCCAGCAGTTACTCGTATTTTCGAGTGGCGGGGGACGGCTACACCTTC.

The chain joins TRBV5-1 to TRBJ1-1; no reliable D call. Germline CDR1 SGHRS, CDR2 YFSETQ. The V end lost 1 base, the J end lost 2 bases, and 12 bases lay between the germline ends. The CDR3 has 15 residues. The CDR3, as DNA: TGCGCCAGCAGCTTGTCCCATGGGGAAAACACTGAAGCTTTCTTT. It translates to CASSLSHGENTEAFF.

Judged by abundance, this clonotype is medium-sized. The rearrangement links TRBV5-4 to TRBJ1-4; tentatively, D is TRBD1 (6 bases). The V gene's germline CDR1 is SGHNT and CDR2 YYREEE (reference sequence). Trimming removed 1 base from V and 8 bases from J, with 12 bases in between. This CDR3 region has 14 residues. This chain's CDR3 is CASSLRGGEEKLFF. The CDR3 coding sequence is TGTGCCAGCAGCTTGCGCGGGGGCGAAGAAAAACTGTTTTTT.

V gene TRBV20-1 combines with J gene TRBJ2-1; either TRBD1 or TRBD2 may fit D (5 bases each). This CDR3 has 15 amino acids. Trimming removed 5 bases from V and 0 bases from J, with 14 bases in between. Germline V gives CDR1 DFQATT, CDR2 SNEGSKA (reference sequence). As DNA, the CDR3 is TGCAGTGCTGGGGGTGCGCCAAGCTCCTACAATGAGCAGTTCTTC. It translates to CSAGGAPSSYNEQFF.

Within the sample, this clonotype is medium-sized. The V call is TRBV28, the J call TRBJ1-2; D is perhaps TRBD1 (5 bases). CDR3 length: 14 amino acids. Germline-derived CDR1 and CDR2 are MDHEN and SYDVKM. V was pared by 6 bases and J by 7 bases, with 18 bases between. CDR3 DNA: TGTGCCAGCAGCCCACCGGCAGGGATGGGTGGCTACACCTTC. Its translation is CASSPPAGMGGYTF.

The chain recombines TRBV9 with TRBJ1-5; no definite D call. The CDR3 spans 16 residues. V gave up 3 bases and J gave up 0 bases, with 13 bases separating them. CDR1 is SGDLS, CDR2 YYNGEE, per germline. CDR3: CASSADPGVSNQPQHF. CDR3 coding DNA: TGTGCCAGCAGCGCGGACCCCGGGGTTAGCAATCAGCCCCAGCATTTT.

The V and J genes are TRBV6-1 and TRBJ2-7; 8 nucleotides align to TRBD2. J lost 6 bases, V lost 8 bases, and 9 bases had no gene match. Germline CDR1 reads MNHNS; CDR2 reads SASEGT. The CDR3 extends over 13 amino acids. CDR3 protein: CASGREERFEQYF. The CDR3 nucleotides read TGTGCCAGCGGGCGGGAGGAAAGATTCGAGCAGTACTTC.

The J gene is TRBJ1-4, the V gene TRBV30; TRBD1 agrees at 9 bases. Germline CDR1 and CDR2: GTSNPN and SVGIG (reference sequence). This CDR3 is 12 amino acids long. V lost 5 bases, J lost 6 bases, and 1 base stayed unmatched. The CDR3 coding sequence is TGTGCCTGGCGACAGGGGGATGAAAAACTGTTTTTT. Translating it yields CAWRQGDEKLFF.

This chain uses TRBV18 with TRBJ1-5, with 8 bases fitting TRBD1. The V gene end was trimmed by 4 bases and the J gene end by 7 bases; junction bases not matched to a gene: 9. The germline CDR1 and CDR2 sequences are KGHSH and LQKENI. This CDR3 is built from 15 residues. The CDR3 region is CASSLVDRDGQPQHF. CDR3 in DNA: TGTGCCAGCTCACTCGTGGACAGGGACGGGCAGCCCCAGCATTTT.

This clonotype is categorized as medium-sized. J is TRBJ1-4 and V is TRBV18, with TRBD1 as a possible D gene (6 bases). CDR1 is KGHSH and CDR2 is LQKENI in the germline V gene. This CDR3 has 15 residues. Trimming left V 0 bases short and J 8 bases short, with 13 bases between. This CDR3 reads CASSPPSGVGEKLFF. For the CDR3, the DNA is TGTGCCAGCTCACCACCGTCAGGGGTGGGGGAAAAACTGTTTTTT.

Relative to its sample, this clonotype is medium-sized. This chain uses TRBV29-1 with TRBJ1-4; D remains unclear. The CDR3 has 13 amino acids. Germline CDR1 is SQVTM and CDR2 is ANQGSEA. V lost 4 bases and J 7 bases, leaving 13 bases between the germline ends. DNA for the CDR3: TGCAGCGTTGTTATTACCTCTACTGAAAAACTGTTTTTT. Residues: CSVVITSTEKLFF.

CDR3 residues: CSVSQGGHSNQPQHF. CDR3 in DNA: TGCAGCGTGTCACAGGGGGGCCATAGCAATCAGCCCCAGCATTTT. J is TRBJ1-5 and V is TRBV29-1; 8 bases match TRBD1. V lost 6 bases to trimming and J lost 0 bases; unmatched junction nucleotides: 7. This CDR3 comprises 15 residues. The germline V gene has CDR1 SQVTM and CDR2 ANQGSEA. Full variable domain (outside the CDR3, taken from reference TRBV29-1 and TRBJ1-5): SAVISQKPSRDICQRGTSLTIQCQVDSQVTMMFWYRQQPGQSLTLIATANQGSEATYESGFVIDKFPISRPNLTFSTLTVSNMSPEDSSIYLCSVSQGGHSNQPQHFGDGTRLSIL.

This clonotype is categorized as medium-sized (0.01 to 0.1%). V is TRBV28 and J is TRBJ1-1; D is ambiguous. CDR3 length equals 12 residues. Germline CDR1 is MDHEN and CDR2 is SYDVKM. Deletions cut 1 base from V and 10 bases from J, with 10 bases between. The CDR3 reads CASSLSVAGAFF. The DNA of the CDR3 is TGTGCCAGCAGTTTATCGGTGGCGGGAGCTTTCTTT. Combining the CDR3 with reference TRBV28 and TRBJ1-1 gives the whole variable domain DVKVTQSSRYLVKRTGEKVFLECVQDMDHENMFWYRQDPGLGLRLIYFSYDVKMKEKGDIPEGYSVSREKKERFSLILESASTNQTSMYLCASSLSVAGAFFGQGTRLTVV.

This clonotype is categorized as medium-sized. This rearrangement joins TRBV5-6 to TRBJ1-2; TRBD1 matches 7 bases. The CDR3 is made up of 15 amino acids. Per the germline V gene, CDR1 is SGHDT and CDR2 is YYEEEE. The junction had 13 bases not matched to a gene; V was cut back by 4 bases and J by 7 bases. The CDR3, as DNA: TGTGCCAGCAGCATCCTCAGGGGGAAGAGTGGTGGCTACACCTTC. Protein sequence: CASSILRGKSGGYTF. The full variable domain, its missing parts supplied by reference TRBV5-6 and TRBJ1-2, is DAGVTQSPTHLIKTRGQQVTLRCSPKSGHDTVSWYQQALGQGPQFIFQYYEEEERQRGNFPDRFSGHQFPNYSSELNVNALLLGDSALYLCASSILRGKSGGYTFGSGTRLTVV.

This chain links TRBV7-9 with TRBJ2-3, with 9 bases that match TRBD2. CDR1 is SEHNR, CDR2 FQNEAQ, per germline (reference sequence). The V and J ends lost 5 bases and 3 bases, in that order; junction bases with no gene match: 9. This CDR3 has 16 amino acids. CDR3 region: CASSKQAGGATDTQYF. The CDR3 coding sequence is TGTGCCAGCAGCAAACAAGCGGGAGGAGCGACAGATACGCAGTATTTT.

With respect to this clonotype: This likely traces to a read error, being one base from a far larger clone. As DNA, the CDR3 is TGTGCCAGCAGTACGAAGGGGTGCTCGAGTGATGGCTACACCTTC. This encodes CASSTKGCSSDGYTF. J is TRBJ1-2 and V is TRBV13; tentatively, D is TRBD1 (5 bases). Germline CDR1 and CDR2: PRHDT and FYEKMQ (reference sequence). This CDR3 has 15 residues. The V end was cut by 6 bases, the J end by 6 bases, with 20 bases between. Combining the CDR3 with reference TRBV13 and TRBJ1-2 gives the whole variable domain AAGVIQSPRHLIKEKRETATLKCYPIPRHDTVYWYQQGPGQDPQFLISFYEKMQSDKGSIPDRFSAQQFSDYHSELNMSSLELGDSALYFCASSTKGCSSDGYTFGSGTRLTVV.

A few counts support this clonotype. The genes are TRBV20-1 and TRBJ2-7, with D possibly TRBD1 on 6 matching bases. The CDR3 is made up of 13 amino acids. CDR1 and CDR2 from the germline V gene are DFQATT and SNEGSKA (reference sequence). V lost 5 bases and J lost 0, with 11 bases in between. Here the CDR3 reads CSAPTGFSYEQYF. The CDR3 DNA follows: TGCAGTGCTCCGACAGGATTCTCCTACGAGCAGTACTTC.

This clonotype is categorized as medium-sized (0.01 to 0.1%). This sequence joins TRBV7-9 and TRBJ2-1, with 15 bases identical to TRBD2. The CDR3 is 17 amino acids. Germline trimming cut 11 bases from V and 1 base from J; bases unmatched to any gene: 9. Germline assignment: CDR1 SEHNR and CDR2 FQNEAQ (reference sequence). The CDR3 region is CAGIEGLAGGSYNEQFF. In nucleotides, the CDR3 is TGTGCCGGTATCGAGGGACTAGCGGGGGGTTCCTACAATGAGCAGTTCTTC.

This clonotype is judged large. The rearrangement uses TRBV18 and TRBJ1-1, with D possibly being TRBD1 (5 bases). This CDR3 region has 14 residues. The germline V gene encodes CDR1 KGHSH and CDR2 LQKENI. The V end lost 0 bases, the J end lost 8 bases, and 13 bases lay between the germline ends. CDR3 protein: CASSPPGRAGEAFF. CDR3 in DNA: TGTGCCAGCTCACCACCGGGCAGGGCGGGGGAAGCTTTCTTT.